This TCR beta chain came from a study of cytomegalovirus exposure and HLA in healthy donors. Turning to the study itself: A subsequent analysis stated that the 100 to 150 validation repertoires were run on the same platform as the roughly 670 first-cohort repertoires. Study-level findings and limits: Most TCRs appeared rarely, but some public TCRs recurred in many donors. There were 150 to 200 TCR beta chains listed as cytomegalovirus-associated.

Produced via immunoSEQ multiplex PCR; TCRdb's table is partial and in-frame only. The sample has 250,000 to 350,000 clones, more than 75% seen once. A remark on this clone: Its target is not known.

Germline V gene data show CDR1 as SGHVS and CDR2 as FNYEAQ. V shed 0 bases, J shed 7 bases, and the junction held 7 bases outside the gene matches. The length of the CDR3 is 15 residues. The V call is TRBV7-6, the J call TRBJ2-7; TRBD1 matches 9 bases. Material for sequencing was PBMCs. The receptor comes from a woman between 18 and 29 years old in good health and CMV-seronegative. The CDR3 DNA sequence: TGTGCCAGCAGCTTAGCTAGGGACAGGGCTCGGGAGCAGTACTTC. It yields the protein CASSLARDRAREQYF.